The T cell receptor (beta chain) under discussion was sequenced for a study of T cell changes during pregnancy in multiple sclerosis. TCRdb's copy holds only in-frame clones and misses some; the assay was immunoSEQ multiplex PCR. Of some 44,000 clones listed, roughly 90% are singletons. The germline gives CDR1 MNHEY, CDR2 SMNVEV (reference sequence). The CDR3 is made up of 14 amino acids. V lost 7 bases to trimming and J lost 5 bases; unmatched junction nucleotides: 2. V and J are TRBV27 and TRBJ2-1; 13 nucleotides align to TRBD2. The TCR comes from a female donor with multiple sclerosis, enrolled in a pregnancy study. This sample comprised CD4+ T cells from peripheral blood mononuclear cells, obtained in the third trimester of pregnancy. The chain's CDR3 is CASTGLAGDNEQFF. CDR3 DNA: TGTGCCAGCACCGGACTAGCGGGAGACAATGAGCAGTTCTTC.